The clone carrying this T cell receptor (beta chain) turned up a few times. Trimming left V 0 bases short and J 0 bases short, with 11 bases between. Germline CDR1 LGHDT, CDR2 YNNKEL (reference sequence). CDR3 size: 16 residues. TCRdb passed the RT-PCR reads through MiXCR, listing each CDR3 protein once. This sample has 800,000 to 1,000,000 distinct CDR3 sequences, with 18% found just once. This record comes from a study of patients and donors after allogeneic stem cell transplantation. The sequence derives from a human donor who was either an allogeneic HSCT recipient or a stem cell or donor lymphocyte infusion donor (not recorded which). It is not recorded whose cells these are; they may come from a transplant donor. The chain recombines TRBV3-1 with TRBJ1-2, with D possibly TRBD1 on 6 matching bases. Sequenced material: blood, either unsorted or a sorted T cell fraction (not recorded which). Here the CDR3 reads CASSQDGQPANYGYTF. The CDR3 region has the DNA TGTGCCAGCAGCCAAGACGGACAGCCAGCTAACTATGGCTACACCTTC. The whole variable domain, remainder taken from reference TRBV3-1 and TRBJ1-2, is DTAVSQTPKYLVTQMGNDKSIKCEQNLGHDTMYWYKQDSKKFLKIMFSYNNKELIINETVPNRFSPKSPDKAHLNLHINSLELGDSAVYFCASSQDGQPANYGYTFGSGTRLTVV.